The 24 T cell receptor beta chains reported below all come from one sample, sequenced in a study of blood T cell repertoires in COVID-19. Some clones are missing from TCRdb's copy, which holds only in-frame ones; the method was immunoSEQ multiplex PCR. The sample shows approximately 220,000 clones, over 80% of them seen only once. The material sequenced was peripheral blood. Every receptor here comes from a man in his forties with acute or convalescent COVID-19.

V gene TRBV10-1 combines with J gene TRBJ2-3, with 12 bases matching TRBD2. V was clipped by 4 bases and J by 6 bases; unmatched bases: 8. Germline CDR1 WNHNN, CDR2 SYGVQD (reference sequence). The CDR3 spans 16 residues. The DNA of the CDR3 is TGCGCCAGCAGTGCACCGACTAGCGGGAGCGCCGATACGCAGTATTTT. It yields the protein CASSAPTSGSADTQYF.

The chain uses TRBV12-3 or TRBV12-4 and TRBJ1-2; 7 bases are a match to TRBD1. After removal of 4 bases from V and 8 bases from J, the junction contained 4 bases not matched to a gene. The CDR3 loop spans 12 amino acids. The CDR3, as DNA: TGTGCCAGCAGTTCGGGACAGCAAGGCTACACCTTC. As protein: CASSSGQQGYTF.

This chain joins TRBV12-3 or TRBV12-4 and TRBJ2-1, with D unclear. Trimming removed 6 bases at V and 6 bases at J, with 6 bases between. The CDR3 covers 11 residues. Here the CDR3 reads CASSPGNEQFF. CDR3 DNA sequence: TGTGCCAGCAGCCCCGGCAATGAGCAGTTCTTC.

This clone came up a few times. The rearrangement joins TRBV2 to TRBJ1-3; D perhaps matches TRBD1 (6 bases). This CDR3 has 16 amino acids. Germline CDR1 and CDR2: SNHLY and FYNNEI. Deletions cut 4 bases from V and 0 bases from J, with 13 bases between. CDR3 coding DNA: TGTGCCAGCAGTGCCCCCGACAGGTTCTCTGGAAACACCATATATTTT. Its protein product is CASSAPDRFSGNTIYF.

The chain joins TRBV11-3 to TRBJ2-1; a possible D gene is TRBD1 (6 bases). Germline V CDR1 and CDR2: SGHNT, YENEEA. Trimming stripped 1 base from V and 2 bases from J, with 6 bases between. The CDR3 consists of 14 residues. The CDR3 reads CASSLGTAYNEQFF. In DNA, the CDR3 is TGTGCCAGCAGCTTAGGGACAGCCTACAATGAGCAGTTCTTC.

The chain is built from TRBV12-3 or TRBV12-4 and TRBJ2-1; 7 bases are shared with TRBD2. Germline trimming cut 8 bases from V and 5 bases from J; bases unmatched to any gene: 6. The CDR3 is 13 residues long. The CDR3 is CASGPLADNEQFF. CDR3 nucleotide sequence: TGTGCCAGCGGGCCCCTAGCGGACAATGAGCAGTTCTTC.

The chain has TRBV27 and TRBJ2-3; the D gene is possibly TRBD1 (6 bases). CDR1 and CDR2 (germline): MNHEY, SMNVEV (reference sequence). This CDR3 is 15 amino acids long. Between the trimmed V and J ends, which lost 6 bases and 4 bases, there was a span of 17 bases. CDR3 DNA sequence: TGTGCCAGCAGCAAACAGGGACGCAGCCCAGATACGCAGTATTTT. It yields the protein CASSKQGRSPDTQYF.

The chain employs TRBV29-1 and TRBJ2-3; D gene ambiguous. Germline CDR1 is SQVTM and CDR2 is ANQGSEA. CDR3 length: 12 amino acids. The V and J ends lost 4 bases and 4 bases respectively, with 9 bases between them. CDR3 protein: CSVGLAADTQYF. As DNA, the CDR3 is TGCAGCGTTGGGTTAGCCGCAGATACGCAGTATTTT.

The chain carries TRBV19 and TRBJ1-6; D is unclear. The CDR3 runs 13 residues. Germline V CDR1 and CDR2: LNHDA, SQIVND (reference sequence). Trimming took off 7 bases at V and 9 bases at J, with 13 bases between the two ends. Here the CDR3 DNA reads TGTGCCAGTAATGAGGGAATGGCTTCACCCCTCCACTTT. Translated, it gives CASNEGMASPLHF.

This clone appeared many times. This chain connects TRBV5-6 to TRBJ1-2, with TRBD1 as a possible D gene (6 bases). Germline loops: CDR1 SGHDT, CDR2 YYEEEE. The CDR3 totals 15 residues. V was trimmed by 4 bases and J by 6 bases, leaving 19 bases between them. As DNA, the CDR3 is TGTGCCAGCAGCCCCTCGGGGGGCCCAAGCGATGGCTACACCTTC. It yields the protein CASSPSGGPSDGYTF.

The chain links TRBV7-9 to TRBJ1-2; D may be TRBD1 (5 bases). Trimming removed 1 base from V and 9 bases from J, with 15 bases in between. Per the germline V gene, CDR1 is SEHNR and CDR2 is FQNEAQ (reference sequence). The CDR3 totals 14 residues. CDR3 protein: CASSLGGGPLSYTF. The CDR3 nucleotides read TGTGCCAGCAGCTTAGGGGGCGGTCCCCTAAGCTACACCTTC.

This clone has just one count. The V and J genes are TRBV7-2 and TRBJ2-2; a possible D gene is TRBD2 (6 bases). The germline V gene encodes CDR1 SGHTA and CDR2 FQGNSA. The CDR3 is 15 amino acids. The germline V and J ends were trimmed by 7 bases and 1 base, with 13 bases remaining between them. DNA for the CDR3: TGTGCCAGCACCACCCGGCGGGGGAACACCGGGGAGCTGTTTTTT. This translates into CASTTRRGNTGELFF. Complete variable domain (other parts from reference TRBV7-2 and TRBJ2-2): GAGVSQSPSNKVTEKGKDVELRCDPISGHTALYWYRQSLGQGLEFLIYFQGNSAPDKSGLPSDRFSAERTGGSVSTLTIQRTQQEDSAVYLCASTTRRGNTGELFFGEGSRLTVL.

The chain employs TRBV2 and TRBJ1-1; D may be TRBD1 (5 bases). Germline V gene sequence: CDR1 SNHLY, CDR2 FYNNEI. This CDR3 has 13 residues. The V gene lost 7 bases and the J gene lost 0 bases, with 9 bases spanning the gap. CDR3 sequence (DNA): TGTGCCAGCACGACAGAATTGAACACTGAAGCTTTCTTT. Translating it yields CASTTELNTEAFF.

The J gene is TRBJ2-3, the V gene TRBV27; D perhaps matches TRBD1 (5 bases). V was pared by 8 bases and J by 3 bases, with 18 bases between. Per the germline V gene, CDR1 is MNHEY and CDR2 is SMNVEV (reference sequence). This CDR3 region has 15 residues. DNA for the CDR3: TGTGCCAGCGCGGCCGATGGCAGGGTTACAGATACGCAGTATTTT. As protein: CASAADGRVTDTQYF.

The chain combines TRBV30 with TRBJ2-7; no firm D call. From germline, CDR1 is GTSNPN and CDR2 SVGIG (reference sequence). There are 12 residues in the CDR3. The V end was cut by 0 bases, the J end by 9 bases, with 12 bases between. The CDR3, as DNA: TGTGCCTGGAGTGTACATTCCGAGGTGCAGTACTTC. Translation gives CAWSVHSEVQYF. The whole variable domain, filled in from reference TRBV30 and TRBJ2-7, reads SQTIHQWPATLVQPVGSPLSLECTVEGTSNPNLYWYRQAAGRGLQLLFYSVGIGQISSEVPQNLSASRPQDRQFILSSKKLLLSDSGFYLCAWSVHSEVQYFGPGTRLTVT.

The chain couples TRBV5-8 to TRBJ2-3, with 11 bases aligning to TRBD2. CDR1 is SGHTS and CDR2 is YDEGEE in the germline V gene. J was trimmed by 2 bases and V by 5 bases; bases with no gene match: 4. The CDR3 covers 15 residues. As DNA, the CDR3 is TGTGCCAGCAGGCTAGCGGGAGGTTACACAGATACGCAGTATTTT. Amino acids: CASRLAGGYTDTQYF.

This chain links TRBV14 with TRBJ1-3; no clear D gene. The CDR3 has 15 residues. Germline CDR1 SGHDN, CDR2 FVKESK. Trimming removed 4 bases at V and 4 bases at J, with 14 bases between. CDR3 sequence: CASSPTEFVGNTIYF. DNA of the CDR3: TGTGCCAGCAGCCCTACGGAGTTTGTAGGAAACACCATATATTTT.

This clone has only one observation. This rearrangement joins TRBV5-6 to TRBJ2-5; 8 nucleotides agree with TRBD1. The CDR3 totals 16 residues. Germline CDR1 and CDR2: SGHDT and YYEEEE. J gave up 9 bases and V 4 bases, and 17 bases lay outside the gene matches. The CDR3 sequence: CASSLNKQGGIRAQYF. DNA for the CDR3: TGTGCCAGCAGCCTTAATAAACAGGGGGGCATCAGGGCCCAGTACTTC.

Regarding this clone: Other nucleotide sequences in the sample specify the same CDR3. The chain has TRBV18 and TRBJ1-1; TRBD1 might be the D (6 bases). Trimming stripped 3 bases from V and 0 bases from J, with 11 bases between. The CDR3 runs 15 residues. The germline V gene has CDR1 KGHSH and CDR2 LQKENI. The CDR3 spells CASSPPTGLNTEAFF. The CDR3 DNA follows: TGTGCCAGCTCACCTCCGACAGGATTGAACACTGAAGCTTTCTTT.

The V call is TRBV6-5, the J call TRBJ1-5; 9 nucleotides agree with TRBD1. The CDR3 has 13 residues. Germline CDR1 MNHEY, CDR2 SVGAGI. V shed 6 bases and J 4 bases; nucleotides not matched to a gene: 1. The CDR3: CASRTGGNQPQHF. In DNA form, the CDR3 reads TGTGCCAGCAGGACAGGGGGAAATCAGCCCCAGCATTTT.

V is TRBV5-1 and J is TRBJ1-2; 7 bases line up with TRBD1. Trimming cost V 3 bases and J 6 bases; bases outside gene matches: 2. The CDR3 is made up of 12 amino acids. The V gene's germline CDR1 is SGHRS and CDR2 YFSETQ. This chain's CDR3 is CASSSTGNGYTF. The CDR3 DNA is TGCGCCAGCAGCTCGACAGGGAATGGCTACACCTTC.

This clone has a handful of counts. The V gene is TRBV10-1, the J gene TRBJ2-1, with 8 bases lining up with TRBD2. Germline-derived CDR1 and CDR2 are WNHNN and SYGVQD (reference sequence). The CDR3 runs to 16 residues. V trimming: 3 bases; J trimming: 2 bases; junction bases outside the gene matches: 6. CDR3 nucleotide sequence: TGCGCCAGCAGTGATTGGGTGGGACTAGCCTACAATGAGCAGTTCTTC. It encodes CASSDWVGLAYNEQFF.

V usage is TRBV7-3 and J usage is TRBJ2-1, with 7 bases that match TRBD1. Germline CDR1 reads SGHTA; CDR2 reads FQGTGA. Trimming took 5 bases from V and 3 from J; bases not matched to a gene: 10. The CDR3 runs to 16 residues. The CDR3 sequence is CASSPRQGGLYNEQFF. The DNA of the CDR3 is TGTGCCAGCAGCCCGCGACAGGGTGGTCTCTACAATGAGCAGTTCTTC.

A few counts support this clone. The chain is built from TRBV19 and TRBJ1-5; the match to TRBD1 covers 9 bases. The CDR3 length is 14 residues. J was trimmed by 4 bases and V by 6 bases; bases with no gene match: 4. Germline loops: CDR1 LNHDA, CDR2 SQIVND (reference sequence). The CDR3 spells CASRTGGGNQPQHF. The CDR3 DNA reads as TGTGCCAGTAGGACAGGGGGGGGGAATCAGCCCCAGCATTTT.